Listed here are 10 T cell receptor beta chains from one sample, sequenced in a study of shared clonotypes between healthy human individuals. Some clones are missing from TCRdb's copy, which holds only in-frame ones; the method was immunoSEQ multiplex PCR. Counted here are about 490,000 clones, 65% to 80% occurring once; the ten biggest clones make up more than 10%. Sample: PBMCs. The origin of the receptors is a woman in her thirties or forties in good health. Some clones in this sample may be carry-over from other donors' samples.

This chain links TRBV21-1 with TRBJ1-5. TRBV21-1 is a listed pseudogene. This CDR3 contains 16 residues. This chain's CDR3 is CASSFREQLPNQPQHF. The CDR3 DNA reads as TGTGCCAGCAGCTTCCGGGAGCAACTACCCAATCAGCCCCAGCATTTT.

V is TRBV29-1 and J is TRBJ2-1; 10 positions match TRBD1. CDR1 is SQVTM, CDR2 ANQGSEA, per germline. This CDR3 region has 12 residues. J lost 9 bases, V lost 7 bases, and 6 bases had no gene match. Written as DNA, the CDR3 is TGCAGCGCCGGGACAGGGGCTGGTGAGCAGTTCTTC. Amino acid sequence: CSAGTGAGEQFF.

This sequence joins TRBV28 and TRBJ1-4, with a weak D call TRBD1 (5 bases). CDR3 length: 14 residues. Per germline, CDR1 MDHEN and CDR2 SYDVKM. V lost 4 bases and J 5 bases, leaving 11 bases between the germline ends. CDR3: CASSYRQLNEKLFF. The CDR3 DNA follows: TGTGCCAGCAGTTACAGACAGCTAAATGAAAAACTGTTTTTT.

The genes are TRBV21-1 and TRBJ1-5. TRBV21-1 is assigned pseudogene status. The CDR3 has 15 amino acids. CDR3 in DNA: TGTGCCAGCAGCAGGGACCGGATTCGAAATCAGCCCCAGCATTTT. It translates to CASSRDRIRNQPQHF.

The chain uses TRBV5-4 and TRBJ2-3; D is possibly TRBD2 (5 bases). Germline-derived CDR1 and CDR2 are SGHNT and YYREEE (reference sequence). V was clipped by 4 bases and J by 1 base, with 10 bases between them. The CDR3 has 14 residues. CDR3 in amino acids: CASSAPRGTDTQYF. The CDR3 nucleotides read TGTGCCAGCAGCGCACCGAGGGGCACAGATACGCAGTATTTT.

There are a few counts of this clone. The V gene is TRBV19, the J gene TRBJ1-1, with 9 bases that match TRBD1. This CDR3 region has 14 residues. Germline V gene lookup returns CDR1 LNHDA and CDR2 SQIVND (reference sequence). The V and J ends lost 5 bases and 5 bases, in that order; junction bases with no gene match: 6. As DNA, the CDR3 is TGTGCCAGTAGTGCCGTGGGGACAGGGACTGAAGCTTTCTTT. It translates to CASSAVGTGTEAFF.

The J gene is TRBJ2-7, the V gene TRBV7-9; 8 bases map to TRBD1. The germline CDR1 and CDR2 sequences are SEHNR and FQNEAQ (reference sequence). The trim removed 6 bases at V and 2 bases at J, leaving 6 bases unmatched. This CDR3 contains 14 residues. This chain's CDR3 is CASRPGQGTYEQYF. The CDR3 nucleotides are TGTGCCAGCAGACCCGGACAGGGCACCTACGAGCAGTACTTC.

J is TRBJ2-7 and V is TRBV5-1, with D uncertain. Germline assignment: CDR1 SGHRS and CDR2 YFSETQ. The CDR3 consists of 13 residues. V lost 3 bases to trimming and J lost 2 bases, with 9 bases between them. CDR3 in DNA: TGCGCCAGCAGCTCCGCCACTACCTACGAGCAGTACTTC. Its protein product is CASSSATTYEQYF.

CDR3 sequence (DNA): TGTGCCTGGAGTCCCCTAGCGGGGAATACAATGAAGCAGTTCTTC. This encodes CAWSPLAGNTMKQFF. The chain has TRBV30 and TRBJ2-1, with 9 bases aligning to TRBD2. Germline CDR1 and CDR2: GTSNPN and SVGIG (reference sequence). CDR3 length equals 15 residues. J lost 11 bases, V lost 2 bases, and 13 bases had no gene match.

The gene calls are TRBV2 and TRBJ1-4; 7 nucleotides line up with TRBD1. The germline gives CDR1 SNHLY, CDR2 FYNNEI. The ends lost 8 bases at V and 4 bases at J; junction bases unmatched: 4. The CDR3 is 13 residues long. The CDR3 loop is CASRQGFNEKLFF. The CDR3 nucleotides are TGTGCCAGCCGACAGGGATTTAATGAAAAACTGTTTTTT.